These 10 T cell receptor beta chains were all obtained from the same sample, sequenced in a study of blood T cell repertoires in COVID-19. Assay: immunoSEQ multiplex PCR; the TCRdb copy retains only in-frame clones and omits some. In the table there are approximately 250,000 clones, around 90% of which are singletons. The source material was peripheral blood. The source of these receptors is a man aged 30 to 39 with COVID-19, enrolled during active disease.

This clone was seen only once. The chain joins TRBV10-3 to TRBJ1-1, with D hard to call. The CDR3 totals 16 residues. Trimming shortened V by 0 bases and J by 0 bases, and 11 bases separated the two germline ends. The V gene's germline CDR1 is ENHRY and CDR2 SYGVKD. Here the CDR3 DNA reads TGTGCCATCAGTGAGTCGTCCGCCGGGATGAACACTGAAGCTTTCTTT. Translation: CAISESSAGMNTEAFF.

The rearrangement joins TRBV9 to TRBJ2-1; no reliable D call. The CDR3 sequence is 13 residues long. Germline CDR1 SGDLS, CDR2 YYNGEE. V lost 1 base and J lost 8, with 10 bases in between. The CDR3 loop reads CASSVFNTDEQFF. The CDR3, as DNA: TGTGCCAGCAGCGTATTTAATACGGATGAGCAGTTCTTC.

The genes are TRBV5-6 and TRBJ2-7; 7 nucleotides match TRBD1. The V and J ends lost 6 bases and 3 bases, in that order; junction bases with no gene match: 9. CDR1 SGHDT and CDR2 YYEEEE come from the germline V gene. The CDR3 runs 14 residues. The CDR3: CASNGATGDYEQYF. CDR3 nucleotide sequence: TGTGCCAGCAATGGGGCTACAGGGGACTACGAGCAGTACTTC.

This clone was seen only once. This chain links TRBV7-2 with TRBJ1-2; a possible D gene is TRBD1 (5 bases). Between the trimmed V and J ends, which lost 1 base and 6 bases, there was a span of 12 bases. Germline-derived CDR1 and CDR2 are SGHTA and FQGNSA. The CDR3 is 14 residues long. Written as DNA, the CDR3 is TGTGCCAGCAGCTTAGGGTGGGCAGGGCATGGCTACACCTTC. It yields the protein CASSLGWAGHGYTF. The whole variable domain, remainder taken from reference TRBV7-2 and TRBJ1-2, is GAGVSQSPSNKVTEKGKDVELRCDPISGHTALYWYRQSLGQGLEFLIYFQGNSAPDKSGLPSDRFSAERTGGSVSTLTIQRTQQEDSAVYLCASSLGWAGHGYTFGSGTRLTVV.

V is TRBV4-1 and J is TRBJ2-1; 7 bases fit TRBD2. Trimming removed 8 bases from V and 3 bases from J; junction bases left unmatched: 13. The CDR3 length is 16 residues. CDR1 is MGHRA, CDR2 YSYEKL, per germline. The CDR3: CASLPSAGRSYNEQFF. As DNA, the CDR3 is TGCGCCAGCCTTCCCTCAGCGGGACGGAGCTACAATGAGCAGTTCTTC.

J is TRBJ1-4 and V is TRBV12-3 or TRBV12-4; D gene ambiguous. The CDR3 sequence is 13 residues long. V lost 3 bases to trimming and J lost 4 bases, with 6 bases between them. CDR3 nucleotide sequence: TGTGCCAGCAGTTTCTACGTTAATGAAAAACTGTTTTTT. It yields the protein CASSFYVNEKLFF.

The chain has TRBV18 and TRBJ1-2; D call uncertain. V dropped 1 base and J dropped 0 bases, with 9 bases sitting between them. Germline V gene sequence: CDR1 KGHSH, CDR2 LQKENI. This CDR3 contains 15 residues. The CDR3 loop reads CASSPLENTNYGYTF. In nucleotides, the CDR3 is TGTGCCAGCTCACCACTCGAAAACACTAACTATGGCTACACCTTC.

V and J are TRBV3-1 (or the pseudogene TRBV3-2) and TRBJ1-1, with D unclear. Between the trimmed V and J ends, which lost 0 bases and 1 base, there was a span of 6 bases. The germline V gene encodes CDR1 LGHDT and CDR2 YNNKEL (reference sequence). This CDR3 contains 14 residues. The CDR3, as DNA: TGTGCCAGCAGCCAAGAGGTCAGGAACACTGAAGCTTTCTTT. Its translation is CASSQEVRNTEAFF.

The chain employs TRBV7-9 and TRBJ1-5; D remains unclear. Germline assignment: CDR1 SEHNR and CDR2 FQNEAQ (reference sequence). V shed 1 base and J shed 5 bases, with 15 bases lying between them. This CDR3 region has 16 residues. CDR3 coding DNA: TGTGCCAGCAGCTTAGGGCGGTTCGGGTCGGATCAGCCCCAGCATTTT. Residues: CASSLGRFGSDQPQHF.

This chain uses TRBV5-1 with TRBJ1-2; 8 bases are a match to TRBD1. Trimming took 0 bases from V and 4 from J; bases not matched to a gene: 5. Germline CDR1 and CDR2: SGHRS and YFSETQ. This CDR3 spans 15 amino acids. In nucleotides, the CDR3 is TGCGCCAGCAGCTTGGGGACAGGGAACGGCTATGGCTACACCTTC. It translates to CASSLGTGNGYGYTF.